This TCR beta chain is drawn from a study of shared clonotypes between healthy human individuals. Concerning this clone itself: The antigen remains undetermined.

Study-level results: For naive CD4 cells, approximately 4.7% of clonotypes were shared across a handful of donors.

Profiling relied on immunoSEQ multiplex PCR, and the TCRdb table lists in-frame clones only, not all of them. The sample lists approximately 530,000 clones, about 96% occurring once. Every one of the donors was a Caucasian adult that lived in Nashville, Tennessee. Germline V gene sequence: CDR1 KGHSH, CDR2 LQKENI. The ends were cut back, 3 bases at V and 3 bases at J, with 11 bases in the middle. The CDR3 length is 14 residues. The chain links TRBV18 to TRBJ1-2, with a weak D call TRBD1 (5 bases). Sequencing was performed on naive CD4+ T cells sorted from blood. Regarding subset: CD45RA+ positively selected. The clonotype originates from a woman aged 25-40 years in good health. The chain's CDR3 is CASSPQGLYYGYTF. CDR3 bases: TGTGCCAGCTCACCGCAGGGTCTCTACTATGGCTACACCTTC.